A selection of T cell receptor beta chains follows, all from one sample in a study of blood T cells in healthy people across ages. MiXCR, run by TCRdb on the 5' RACE reads, gives a single entry per CDR3 protein. This table has 750,000 to 850,000 distinct CDR3 sequences, approximately 25% appearing once. The same sample was also used in a study of T cells of mothers and their children.

Sequenced material: blood. The receptor set was obtained from a boy aged 10-17 years in good health. Each CDR3 is given with its conserved first and last residue. A D gene is named only where the DNA matches it firmly. Size tells how often a clone was seen (once, few, many) or the class of an expanded clone, and some rows leave it out.

D gene,J gene,clone size,V gene,CDR3 length,CDR3 protein,CDR3 DNA
.,TRBJ1-5,few,TRBV3-1,14,CASSQGFSNQPQHF,TGTGCCAGCAGCCAAGGGTTTAGCAATCAGCCCCAGCATTTT
.,TRBJ2-7,.,TRBV28,13,CASGFGVPYEQYF,TGTGCCAGCGGTTTTGGAGTTCCCTACGAGCAGTACTTC
TRBD2,TRBJ2-1,.,TRBV4-3,16,CASSQERGLGYNEQFF,TGCGCCAGCAGCCAGGAGAGGGGACTAGGGTACAATGAGCAGTTCTTC
TRBD2,TRBJ2-7,.,TRBV28,18,CASPPRLAGDLSSYEQYF,TGTGCCAGCCCTCCTAGGCTAGCGGGGGACCTGAGCTCCTACGAGCAGTACTTC
.,TRBJ1-1,.,TRBV6-2/TRBV6-3,13,CASSYASRTEAFF,TGTGCCAGCAGTTATGCCTCGCGAACTGAAGCTTTCTTT
TRBD1,TRBJ1-5,.,TRBV4-1,16,CASRSSAKTGNQPQHF,TGCGCCAGCAGATCGTCGGCAAAGACAGGGAATCAGCCCCAGCATTTT
.,TRBJ2-7,.,TRBV12-3/TRBV12-4,14,CASSPVAIGLEQYF,TGTGCCAGCAGCCCCGTAGCGATTGGGCTCGAGCAGTACTTC
.,TRBJ2-5,few,TRBV5-1,15,CASSGQQGVGETQYF,TGCGCCAGCAGCGGACAACAGGGAGTCGGGGAGACCCAGTACTTC
.,TRBJ1-2,.,TRBV12-3/TRBV12-4,12,CASSKWPLGYTF,TGTGCCAGCAGTAAGTGGCCCCTGGGCTACACCTTC
TRBD1,TRBJ1-4,few,TRBV9,14,CASSGSPTGEALFF,TGTGCCAGCAGCGGATCGCCAACAGGGGAGGCACTGTTTTTT
TRBD1,TRBJ2-7,.,TRBV3-1,16,CASSQLGQGLLYEQYF,TGTGCCAGCAGCCAATTGGGACAGGGGCTACTCTACGAGCAGTACTTC
.,TRBJ1-6,.,TRBV7-8,12,CASSLYRSSLHF,TGTGCCAGCAGCTTATATCGATCGTCCCTCCACTTT
.,TRBJ1-2,few,TRBV4-2,13,CASSQDLDYGYTF,TGTGCCAGCAGCCAAGATCTCGACTATGGCTACACCTTC
TRBD2,TRBJ2-6,few,TRBV5-1,18,CASSSRLAASSGANVLTF,TGCGCCAGCAGCTCAAGACTAGCGGCCTCCTCTGGGGCCAACGTCCTGACTTTC
TRBD1,TRBJ2-6,few,TRBV7-2,15,CASSTGGPGANVLTF,TGTGCCAGCAGCACAGGGGGCCCTGGGGCCAACGTCCTGACTTTC
.,TRBJ2-3,.,TRBV29-1,13,CSGSWGYTDTLYF,TGCAGCGGGTCCTGGGGGTACACAGATACGCTGTATTTT
.,TRBJ2-1,.,TRBV5-1,16,CASTEGWGQGYNEQFF,TGCGCCAGCACCGAGGGGTGGGGGCAGGGCTACAATGAGCAGTTCTTC